Below, 24 T cell receptor beta chains from the same sample are listed, as sequenced in a study of radiation and T cells in renal cell carcinoma. Regarding time point: blood 2 weeks post-SBRT. The treatment is: 15 Gy SBRT to primary tumor, nephrectomy 4 weeks later. Sequenced by immunoSEQ multiplex PCR; TCRdb stores in-frame clones only, minus some. The sample yields 70,000 to 80,000 clones, 80% to 90% seen once. The sample in question was blood, obtained from a patient whose treatment included radiotherapy and nephrectomy. Receptors were obtained from a woman aged 50 to 60 with renal cell carcinoma.

This clone was counted a few times. The V and J genes are TRBV30 and TRBJ1-5; 11 nucleotides match TRBD1. V was clipped by 1 base and J by 6 bases; unmatched bases: 5. This CDR3 comprises 15 residues. Per germline, CDR1 GTSNPN and CDR2 SVGIG (reference sequence). CDR3 region: CAWSGDGTGGQPQHF. The DNA for the CDR3 is TGTGCCTGGAGTGGTGACGGGACAGGGGGTCAGCCCCAGCATTTT.

This chain links TRBV28 with TRBJ1-1; D might be TRBD1 (6 bases). Trimming left V 3 bases short and J 4 bases short, with 12 bases between. Looked up from germline, CDR1 is MDHEN and CDR2 is SYDVKM. This CDR3 contains 14 residues. In DNA, the CDR3 is TGTGCCAGCAGTTTGGGGGGGCGAGGCACTGAAGCTTTCTTT. Its protein is CASSLGGRGTEAFF. Looking up the rest from reference TRBV28 and TRBJ1-1 gives the full variable domain: DVKVTQSSRYLVKRTGEKVFLECVQDMDHENMFWYRQDPGLGLRLIYFSYDVKMKEKGDIPEGYSVSREKKERFSLILESASTNQTSMYLCASSLGGRGTEAFFGQGTRLTVV.

This chain uses TRBV28 with TRBJ2-5, with 8 bases aligning to TRBD2. The V and J ends lost 2 bases and 5 bases, in that order; junction bases with no gene match: 7. The CDR3 is 15 amino acids. In germline, CDR1 is MDHEN, CDR2 SYDVKM. The CDR3 is CASSLPGGPFETQYF. The CDR3 bases are TGTGCCAGCAGTTTACCGGGAGGGCCTTTTGAGACCCAGTACTTC.

J is TRBJ1-3 and V is TRBV6-1; the D is unclear. This CDR3 contains 14 residues. The V gene's germline CDR1 is MNHNS and CDR2 SASEGT. V was clipped by 4 bases and J by 1 base, with 8 bases between them. The CDR3 here is CASSVMRSGNTIYF. CDR3 nucleotide sequence: TGTGCCAGCAGTGTTATGAGGTCTGGAAACACCATATATTTT.

This clone was seen once. The rearrangement uses TRBV9 and TRBJ2-7, with 7 bases fitting TRBD2. V lost 0 bases to trimming and J lost 4 bases; unmatched junction nucleotides: 13. CDR1 and CDR2 (germline): SGDLS, YYNGEE. This CDR3 contains 17 residues. The CDR3 loop is CASSVARAAGVLYEQYF. In DNA, the CDR3 is TGTGCCAGCAGCGTAGCTAGGGCGGCGGGAGTACTTTACGAGCAGTACTTC.

The rearrangement links TRBV15 to TRBJ2-7; TRBD2 matches 7 bases. In germline, CDR1 is LNHNV, CDR2 YYDKDF (reference sequence). CDR3 size: 17 residues. V lost 0 bases to trimming and J lost 6 bases; unmatched junction nucleotides: 14. CDR3 nucleotides: TGTGCCACCAGCAGAGATAGATTCGCACTAGCGACGGGCGAGCAGTACTTC. Its translation is CATSRDRFALATGEQYF.

V gene TRBV5-1 combines with J gene TRBJ2-7, with 8 bases matching TRBD1. The CDR3 consists of 15 residues. Trimming at V came to 0 bases and at J to 4 bases, leaving 6 bases not matched to a gene. The germline gives CDR1 SGHRS, CDR2 YFSETQ. The CDR3 here is CASSLGETGAYEQYF. The DNA for the CDR3 is TGCGCCAGCAGCTTGGGAGAGACAGGGGCTTACGAGCAGTACTTC.

V gene TRBV18 combines with J gene TRBJ1-6; 7 bases align to TRBD1. The CDR3 totals 15 residues. The trim removed 2 bases at V and 10 bases at J, leaving 8 bases unmatched. Germline loops: CDR1 KGHSH, CDR2 LQKENI. The CDR3 sequence: CASSPGARGNSPLHF. DNA for the CDR3: TGTGCCAGCTCACCAGGGGCCAGGGGGAACTCACCCCTCCACTTT. Using reference TRBV18 and TRBJ1-6 for the parts outside the CDR3, the full variable domain is NAGVMQNPRHLVRRRGQEARLRCSPMKGHSHVYWYRQLPEEGLKFMVYLQKENIIDESGMPKERFSAEFPKEGPSILRIQQVVRGDSAAYFCASSPGARGNSPLHFGNGTRLTVT.

This chain uses TRBV5-1 with TRBJ1-2; TRBD1 aligns across 7 bases. From germline, CDR1 is SGHRS and CDR2 YFSETQ. CDR3 size: 13 residues. Losses at the gene ends were 4 bases for V and 8 bases for J; bases not matched to a gene: 8. CDR3 bases: TGCGCCAGCAGCCGGACAGGCCAGGCCGGCTACACCTTC. Protein: CASSRTGQAGYTF. The full variable domain, with the rest looked up from reference TRBV5-1 and TRBJ1-2, is KAGVTQTPRYLIKTRGQQVTLSCSPISGHRSVSWYQQTPGQGLQFLFEYFSETQRNKGNFPGRFSGRQFSNSRSEMNVSTLELGDSALYLCASSRTGQAGYTFGSGTRLTVV.

The chain combines TRBV5-4 with TRBJ2-5; TRBD1 aligns across 8 bases. CDR3 length: 14 residues. V trimming: 4 bases; J trimming: 5 bases; junction bases outside the gene matches: 7. Germline loops: CDR1 SGHNT, CDR2 YYREEE (reference sequence). Here the CDR3 DNA reads TGTGCCAGCAGCACAGGACAGGGCGGTGAGACCCAGTACTTC. This gives the protein CASSTGQGGETQYF.

This clone occurred a few times. The CDR3 reads CASSLSKTYGYTF. DNA of the CDR3: TGTGCCAGCAGCTTAAGCAAAACCTATGGCTACACCTTC. The rearrangement links TRBV11-2 to TRBJ1-2; D is unclear. Germline V CDR1 and CDR2: SGHAT, FQNNGV. The V and J ends lost 2 bases and 4 bases respectively, with 8 bases between them. This CDR3 region has 13 residues.

CDR3 nucleotide sequence: TGTGCCATCAGTGAGTCGACAGGGAACACTGAAGCTTTCTTT. It encodes CAISESTGNTEAFF. This chain links TRBV10-3 with TRBJ1-1; weak D call: TRBD1 (6 bases). The CDR3 contains 14 residues. Trimming left V 0 bases short and J 1 base short, with 6 bases between. Germline CDR1 is ENHRY and CDR2 is SYGVKD.

The rearrangement uses TRBV18 and TRBJ2-5; D possibly matches TRBD1 or TRBD2 (7 bases each). Trimming left V 6 bases short and J 0 bases short, with 17 bases between. The CDR3 length is 16 residues. Germline-derived CDR1 and CDR2 are KGHSH and LQKENI. Here the CDR3 reads CASSPQGGANQETQYF. The CDR3 nucleotides are TGTGCCAGCTCCCCGCAGGGGGGGGCGAACCAAGAGACCCAGTACTTC.

The DNA of the CDR3 is TGTGCCAGCCTTAGGACAGGGAGCAACACCGGGGAGCTGTTTTTT. Protein: CASLRTGSNTGELFF. The chain carries TRBV28 and TRBJ2-2; 8 positions match TRBD1. Germline loops: CDR1 MDHEN, CDR2 SYDVKM. V was clipped by 8 bases and J by 2 bases; unmatched bases: 7. This CDR3 spans 15 amino acids.

The chain recombines TRBV9 with TRBJ2-1; D is possibly TRBD2 (5 bases). Germline V gene data show CDR1 as SGDLS and CDR2 as YYNGEE. The CDR3 runs to 14 residues. V was trimmed by 1 base and J by 7 bases, leaving 12 bases between them. As DNA, the CDR3 is TGTGCCAGCAGCGTACAGGACCGGAGGAATGAGCAGTTCTTC. Translated: CASSVQDRRNEQFF.

The CDR3 DNA is TGTGCCGCCTCTGAGGCGGTCACAGATACGCAGTATTTT. It encodes CAASEAVTDTQYF. The chain joins TRBV18 to TRBJ2-3; D is unclear. Germline CDR1 is KGHSH and CDR2 is LQKENI. V was shortened by 11 bases and J by 2 bases, with 14 bases between the two germline ends. This CDR3 is built from 13 residues.

The chain has TRBV6-5 and TRBJ2-7, with D unresolved. Germline loops: CDR1 MNHEY, CDR2 SVGAGI. V was trimmed by 0 bases and J by 7 bases, leaving 10 bases between them. The CDR3 extends over 13 amino acids. CDR3 residues: CASSYSPSTEQYF. The CDR3 nucleotides are TGTGCCAGCAGTTACTCCCCTTCTACGGAGCAGTACTTC.

The sample holds a few counts of this clone. The chain combines TRBV7-3 with TRBJ1-1; D gene ambiguous. The germline V and J ends were trimmed by 5 bases and 1 base, with 8 bases remaining between them. Germline CDR1 and CDR2: SGHTA and FQGTGA. This CDR3 spans 13 amino acids. CDR3 region: CASSPDQNTEAFF. CDR3 nucleotide sequence: TGTGCCAGCAGCCCTGACCAGAACACTGAAGCTTTCTTT.

CDR3 in amino acids: CAIKTGAQYEQYF. The CDR3 DNA reads TGTGCCATCAAGACAGGGGCGCAATACGAGCAGTACTTC. The chain has TRBV6-1 and TRBJ2-7; 8 bases agree with TRBD1. J was trimmed by 4 bases and V by 10 bases; bases with no gene match: 9. This CDR3 spans 13 amino acids. Germline V CDR1 and CDR2: MNHNS, SASEGT.

This clone was counted a few times. The chain is built from TRBV2 and TRBJ2-1, with 7 bases lining up with TRBD1. Unmatched junction bases numbered 16, after V lost 7 bases and J lost 10 bases. CDR3 size: 15 residues. The germline gives CDR1 SNHLY, CDR2 FYNNEI. CDR3 nucleotide sequence: TGTGCCAGCACCGCCGGGACAGTTTACCCTGGGGAGCAGTTCTTC. Translating it yields CASTAGTVYPGEQFF.

This clone has more than one count but fewer than ten. This chain uses TRBV14 with TRBJ1-1; unclear D gene. The CDR3 is 15 residues long. Germline assignment: CDR1 SGHDN and CDR2 FVKESK. V lost 0 bases, J lost 3 bases, and 11 bases lay in between. CDR3 in amino acids: CASSQDGVVYTEAFF. In nucleotides, the CDR3 is TGTGCCAGCAGCCAAGACGGGGTAGTGTACACTGAAGCTTTCTTT. The whole variable domain, remainder taken from reference TRBV14 and TRBJ1-1, is EAGVTQFPSHSVIEKGQTVTLRCDPISGHDNLYWYRRVMGKEIKFLLHFVKESKQDESGMPNNRFLAERTGGTYSTLKVQPAELEDSGVYFCASSQDGVVYTEAFFGQGTRLTVV.

This clone was recorded once. The chain has TRBV7-9 and TRBJ2-1, with TRBD1 matching 7 bases. Trimming took 5 bases from V and 0 from J; bases not matched to a gene: 4. Germline V gives CDR1 SEHNR, CDR2 FQNEAQ (reference sequence). The CDR3 is 15 amino acids. The CDR3 region is CASSGGTDSYNEQFF. For the CDR3, the DNA is TGTGCCAGCAGCGGTGGGACAGACTCCTACAATGAGCAGTTCTTC.

The chain carries TRBV7-8 and TRBJ2-3; TRBD2 is a possible D gene (7 bases). The CDR3 contains 16 residues. Germline V CDR1 and CDR2: SGHVS, FQNEAQ. V lost 5 bases and J lost 2, with 17 bases in between. Here the CDR3 DNA reads TGTGCCAGCAGCCCTATACAGGCGGGGGCCACAGATACGCAGTATTTT. This sequence encodes CASSPIQAGATDTQYF. Supplemented by reference TRBV7-8 and TRBJ2-3, the full variable domain reads GAGVSQSPRYKVAKRGQDVALRCDPISGHVSLFWYQQALGQGPEFLTYFQNEAQLDKSGLPSDRFFAERPEGSVSTLKIQRTQQEDSAVYLCASSPIQAGATDTQYFGPGTRLTVL.

The chain is built from TRBV7-9 and TRBJ2-3; 11 nucleotides match TRBD2. This CDR3 has 17 amino acids. The germline gives CDR1 SEHNR, CDR2 FQNEAQ (reference sequence). Germline trimming cut 5 bases from V and 3 bases from J; bases unmatched to any gene: 10. The CDR3 sequence: CASSQSPSGGRTDTQYF. For the CDR3, the DNA is TGTGCCAGCAGCCAATCCCCTAGCGGGGGGCGAACAGATACGCAGTATTTT.